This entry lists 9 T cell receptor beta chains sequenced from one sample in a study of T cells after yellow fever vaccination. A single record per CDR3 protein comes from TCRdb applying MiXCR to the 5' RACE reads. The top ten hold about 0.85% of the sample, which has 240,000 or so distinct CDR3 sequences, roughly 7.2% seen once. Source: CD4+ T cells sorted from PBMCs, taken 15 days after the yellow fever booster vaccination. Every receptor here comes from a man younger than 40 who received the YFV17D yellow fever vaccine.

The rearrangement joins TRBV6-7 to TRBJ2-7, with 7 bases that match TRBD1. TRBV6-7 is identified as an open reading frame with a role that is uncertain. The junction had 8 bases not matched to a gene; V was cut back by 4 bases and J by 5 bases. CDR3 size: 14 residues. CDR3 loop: CASSFLTGIDEQYF. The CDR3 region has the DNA TGTGCCAGCAGTTTTCTGACAGGGATCGACGAGCAGTACTTC.

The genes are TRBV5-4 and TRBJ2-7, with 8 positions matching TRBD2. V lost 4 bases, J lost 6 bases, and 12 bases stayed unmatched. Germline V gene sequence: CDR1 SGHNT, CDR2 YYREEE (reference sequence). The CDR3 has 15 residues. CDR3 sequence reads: CASSHPDSRGGEQYF. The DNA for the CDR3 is TGTGCCAGCAGCCACCCGGACAGCCGGGGGGGCGAGCAGTACTTC. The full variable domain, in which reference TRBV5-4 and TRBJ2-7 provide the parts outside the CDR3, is ETGVTQSPTHLIKTRGQQVTLRCSSQSGHNTVSWYQQALGQGPQFIFQYYREEENGRGNFPPRFSGLQFPNYSSELNVNALELDDSALYLCASSHPDSRGGEQYFGPGTRLTVT.

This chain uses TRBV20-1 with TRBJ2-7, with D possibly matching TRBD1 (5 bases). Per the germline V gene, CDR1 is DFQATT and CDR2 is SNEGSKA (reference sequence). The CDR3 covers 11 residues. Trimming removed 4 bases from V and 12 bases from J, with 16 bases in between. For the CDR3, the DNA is TGCAGTGCTACTGGACCGACCAGGGTGTACTTC. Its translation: CSATGPTRVYF.

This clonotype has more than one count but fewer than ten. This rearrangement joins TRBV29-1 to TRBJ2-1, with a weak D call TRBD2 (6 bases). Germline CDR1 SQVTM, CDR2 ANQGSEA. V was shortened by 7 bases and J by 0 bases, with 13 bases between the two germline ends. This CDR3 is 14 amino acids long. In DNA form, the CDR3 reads TGCAGCGCCACGGGACTTGGCTCCTACAATGAGCAGTTCTTC. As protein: CSATGLGSYNEQFF.

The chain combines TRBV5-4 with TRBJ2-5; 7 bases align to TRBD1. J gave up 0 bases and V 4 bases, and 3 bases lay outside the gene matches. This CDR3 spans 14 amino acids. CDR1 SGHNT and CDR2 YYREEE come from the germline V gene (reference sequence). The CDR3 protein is CASSLGQNQETQYF. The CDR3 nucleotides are TGTGCCAGCAGCCTGGGACAGAACCAAGAGACCCAGTACTTC.

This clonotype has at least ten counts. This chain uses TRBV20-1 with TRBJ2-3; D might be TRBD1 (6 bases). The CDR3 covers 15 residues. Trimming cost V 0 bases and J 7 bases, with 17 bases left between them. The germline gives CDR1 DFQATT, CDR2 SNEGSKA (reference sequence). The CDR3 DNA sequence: TGCAGTGCTAGAGATCAGGGACAAGGAATAAATACGCAGTATTTT. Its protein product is CSARDQGQGINTQYF.

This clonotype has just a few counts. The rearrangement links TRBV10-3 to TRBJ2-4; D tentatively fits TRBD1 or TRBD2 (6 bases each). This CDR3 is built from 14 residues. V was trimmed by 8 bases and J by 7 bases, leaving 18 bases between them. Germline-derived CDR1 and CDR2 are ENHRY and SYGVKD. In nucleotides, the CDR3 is TGTGCCATCGGAGGGGCAGGGGATCTGAACATTCAGTACTTC. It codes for CAIGGAGDLNIQYF.

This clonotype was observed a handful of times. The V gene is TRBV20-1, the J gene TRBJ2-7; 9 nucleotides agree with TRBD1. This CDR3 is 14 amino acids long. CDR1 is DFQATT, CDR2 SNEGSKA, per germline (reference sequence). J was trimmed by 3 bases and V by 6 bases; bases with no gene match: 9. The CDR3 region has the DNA TGCAGTGCAGAAACCTCGGGACAGGGCTACGAGCAGTACTTC. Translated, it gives CSAETSGQGYEQYF.

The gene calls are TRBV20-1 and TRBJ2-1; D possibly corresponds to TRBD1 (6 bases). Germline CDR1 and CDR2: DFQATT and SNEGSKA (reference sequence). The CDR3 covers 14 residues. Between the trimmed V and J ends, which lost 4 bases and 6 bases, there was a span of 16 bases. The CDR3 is CSAIDRYPCNEQFF. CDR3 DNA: TGCAGTGCTATTGACAGGTACCCCTGCAATGAGCAGTTCTTC.